This T cell receptor (beta chain) emerged from a study of Ad26.COV2.S vaccination and SARS-CoV-2 variants. Study overall: Ad26.COV2.S was injected intramuscularly once or twice, 56 days apart. General observations from the study: Vaccine and placebo groups showed comparable non-spike TCR breadth. Measurements of TCR breadth and depth may have given underestimates of the total T cell responses.

On this clone itself: The antigen remains unidentified.

Stated treatment: 15 to 20 received Ad26.COV2.S at low or high dose, single or two shots; a few received placebo; per-sample allocation not given. Sampling happened 63 days after the first vaccine or placebo injection. The administered vaccine (an Ad26 vector) expressed Wuhan-strain SARS-CoV-2 spike. TCRdb's table, derived via immunoSEQ multiplex PCR, lists solely in-frame clones and lacks some. The sample contains about 680,000 clones, around 89% of which appear only once. The source material was peripheral blood, sampled in a trial of Ad26.COV2.S vaccine versus placebo. The TCR was taken from a person between 18 and 60 years old who received the Ad26.COV2.S COVID-19 vaccine or a placebo.

The CDR3 loop is CAWSLPGEQPQHF. The CDR3 DNA reads as TGTGCCTGGAGTCTACCCGGAGAGCAGCCCCAGCATTTT. The V call is TRBV30, the J call TRBJ1-5, with no clear D. The length of the CDR3 is 13 residues. Germline values: CDR1 GTSNPN, CDR2 SVGIG (reference sequence). With 2 bases removed from V and 7 bases from J, the gap between germline ends came to 12 bases.